The clone carrying this T cell receptor beta chain was found once. The sample is drawn from a study of blood T cell repertoires in COVID-19. For the study at large: The samples span acute and convalescent COVID-19 from the United States, Italy and Spain. PBMCs, B-cell-depleted T cells, or T cells were the source of the cDNA or gDNA that made up the material.

As originally analysed: Cell counts per sample came from amplifying reference gene primers. The data were produced by immunoSEQ multiplex PCR, yet TCRdb's version contains in-frame clones alone and is incomplete. D and trimming were read from the DNA, whereas the V and J calls and clone size are those reported in that table. This repertoire shows 200,000 to 300,000 clones, 75% to 85% found once; its top ten account for around 6%. The CDR3 is 16 amino acids. With 5 bases removed from V and 3 bases from J, the gap between germline ends came to 14 bases. CDR1 is SGHTA and CDR2 is FQGNSA in the germline V gene.

The specimen was peripheral blood. This chain connects TRBV7-2 to TRBJ1-6; tentative D call: TRBD1 (6 bases). The clonotype originates from a human donor in a cohort sampled during active COVID-19. For the CDR3, the DNA is TGTGCCAGCAGCATGACCGGACAGAGCTATAATTCACCCCTCCACTTT. This codes for CASSMTGQSYNSPLHF.